Shown below are 28 T cell receptor beta chains from a single sample sequenced in a study of T cell responses to AZD1222 COVID-19 vaccine (dated by TCRdb to about 2021). Preparation of the library involved the immunoSEQ multiplex PCR assay. Not all clones reach the TCRdb copy of this immuneACCESS table, which keeps in-frame sequences only. Checked studies attribute under half of the gap to unresolved V genes and leave the rest unexplained. This sample is represented by some 80,000 clones; 85% to 90% of them were singletons. Clones ranked in the top ten supply 6% to 9% of the sample. The time point label for this specimen denotes: baseline before first vaccination. This specimen was peripheral blood, taken on day 0 of AZD1222 vaccination. These receptors all come from an adult in good health.

This clone showed up just a few times. The chain uses TRBV7-9 and TRBJ1-4; no firm D call. Trimming took 8 bases from V and 7 from J, leaving 14 bases between them. This CDR3 region has 13 residues. CDR1 SEHNR and CDR2 FQNEAQ come from the germline V gene (reference sequence). CDR3 nucleotides: TGTGCCAGCGGAAGCGGACGGGGTGAAAAACTGTTTTTT. It encodes CASGSGRGEKLFF.

The chain recombines TRBV2 with TRBJ1-1; 7 bases match TRBD1. J lost 7 bases, V lost 2 bases, and 7 bases had no gene match. Germline assignment: CDR1 SNHLY and CDR2 FYNNEI. The CDR3 is made up of 14 amino acids. The CDR3 coding sequence is TGTGCCAGCAGTGAACCGCGCAGGGGGGATGAAGCTTTCTTT. Amino acids: CASSEPRRGDEAFF.

CDR3 loop: CSVERGSTEAFF. The CDR3, as DNA: TGCAGCGTTGAGAGGGGGAGCACTGAAGCTTTCTTT. The rearrangement uses TRBV29-1 and TRBJ1-1, with D tentatively TRBD1 (6 bases). The CDR3 is made up of 12 amino acids. Germline V gene lookup returns CDR1 SQVTM and CDR2 ANQGSEA. Trimming shortened V by 3 bases and J by 4 bases, and 9 bases separated the two germline ends.

The V and J genes are TRBV6-4 and TRBJ2-1, with D maybe TRBD1 (6 bases). The CDR3 has 13 residues. Per the germline V gene, CDR1 is MRHNA and CDR2 is SNTAGT. Between the trimmed V and J ends, which lost 0 bases and 8 bases, there was a span of 8 bases. This CDR3 reads CASSDSDSDEQFF. As DNA, the CDR3 is TGTGCCAGCAGTGACTCGGACAGCGATGAGCAGTTCTTC.

This chain links TRBV11-1 with TRBJ2-4, with TRBD2 matching 10 bases. This CDR3 spans 14 amino acids. Germline CDR1 is SGHAT and CDR2 is FQDESV (reference sequence). V shed 5 bases, J shed 6 bases, and the junction held 4 bases outside the gene matches. The CDR3 DNA follows: TGTGCCAGCAGCCCGCGACTAGCGGGAAACATTCAGTACTTC. Its protein is CASSPRLAGNIQYF.

V and J are TRBV19 and TRBJ2-2, with unresolved D. The germline V gene has CDR1 LNHDA and CDR2 SQIVND (reference sequence). Trimming left V 5 bases short and J 3 bases short, with 10 bases between. The CDR3 is 14 residues long. The CDR3 loop is CASSSGSYTGELFF. The CDR3 DNA reads as TGTGCCAGTAGTTCTGGGTCTTACACCGGGGAGCTGTTTTTT.

The J gene is TRBJ1-5, the V gene TRBV29-1; 9 nucleotides align to TRBD1. The CDR3 covers 14 residues. With V trimmed by 4 bases and J by 4 bases, 5 bases remained unmatched. CDR1 SQVTM and CDR2 ANQGSEA come from the germline V gene. In DNA form, the CDR3 reads TGCAGCGTTGTTGGTGGGACAGGGAATCAGCCCCAGCATTTT. Its translation is CSVVGGTGNQPQHF.

J is TRBJ1-3 and V is TRBV6-5, with D hard to call. V lost 6 bases and J 0 bases, leaving 9 bases between the germline ends. CDR1 and CDR2 (germline): MNHEY, SVGAGI. The length of the CDR3 is 14 residues. The CDR3 nucleotides read TGTGCCAGCAGCACGTTACCCTCTGGAAACACCATATATTTT. Translated: CASSTLPSGNTIYF.

This clone was detected only once. This chain's CDR3 is CASSVEDRARYGYTF. The CDR3 DNA is TGTGCCAGCAGCGTAGAGGACAGGGCACGCTATGGCTACACCTTC. V gene TRBV9 combines with J gene TRBJ1-2; 8 bases map to TRBD1. The CDR3 sequence is 15 residues long. V lost 0 bases and J lost 4; bases outside the gene matches: 5. The germline CDR1 and CDR2 sequences are SGDLS and YYNGEE.

DNA for the CDR3: TGTGCCAGCAGCCCGACAGTAGCTAACTATGGCTACACCTTC. Translating it yields CASSPTVANYGYTF. The rearrangement links TRBV6-5 to TRBJ1-2; perhaps TRBD1 as D (5 bases). Germline CDR1 reads MNHEY; CDR2 reads SVGAGI. The CDR3 runs 14 residues. V was shortened by 6 bases and J by 0 bases, with 11 bases between the two germline ends.

The chain recombines TRBV5-8 with TRBJ1-2, with D possibly TRBD1 on 6 matching bases. Germline loops: CDR1 SGHTS, CDR2 YDEGEE. The CDR3 is 14 amino acids. Trimming shortened V by 4 bases and J by 6 bases, and 16 bases separated the two germline ends. The CDR3 spells CASSPRSGGDGYTF. CDR3 sequence (DNA): TGTGCCAGCAGCCCCCGATCGGGGGGCGATGGCTACACCTTC.

This clone was observed a few times. This chain connects TRBV1 to TRBJ1-2. TRBV1 corresponds to a pseudogene. The CDR3 consists of 18 residues. This CDR3 reads CTSSQFEGPLTSDYGYTF. The CDR3 DNA reads TGCACCAGCAGCCAGTTTGAGGGGCCCCTCACTTCGGACTATGGCTACACCTTC.

This clone has only a few counts. This chain joins TRBV3-1 (or the pseudogene TRBV3-2) and TRBJ2-3; 7 nucleotides line up with TRBD2. The CDR3 length is 17 residues. The junction had 12 bases not matched to a gene; V was cut back by 0 bases and J by 6 bases. Germline lookup yields CDR1 LGHDT and CDR2 YNNKEL (reference sequence). This CDR3 is CASSQEGLKDERDTQYF. The CDR3 DNA follows: TGTGCCAGCAGCCAAGAGGGACTAAAGGACGAAAGGGATACGCAGTATTTT.

The CDR3 here is CASSARDRSWSPLHF. Here the CDR3 DNA reads TGTGCCAGCAGCGCCCGGGACCGGAGTTGGTCACCCCTCCACTTT. V and J are TRBV9 and TRBJ1-6; possible D gene TRBD1, 5 bases. Germline CDR1 and CDR2: SGDLS and YYNGEE. This CDR3 is 15 amino acids long. V lost 3 bases and J lost 10, with 17 bases in between.

This clone was seen a handful of times. The chain carries TRBV7-2 and TRBJ2-2; D perhaps matches TRBD1 (6 bases). Trimming took off 5 bases at V and 1 base at J, with 11 bases between the two ends. There are 15 residues in the CDR3. The germline gives CDR1 SGHTA, CDR2 FQGNSA. The CDR3 is CASSPNRVNTGELFF. Here the CDR3 DNA reads TGTGCCAGCAGCCCGAACAGGGTGAACACCGGGGAGCTGTTTTTT.

The CDR3 DNA sequence: TGTGCCACCAGTGGGAATTCCGCGACCTTCGGGTCCTACAATGAGCAGTTCTTC. This translates into CATSGNSATFGSYNEQFF. The chain joins TRBV24-1 to TRBJ2-1, with no clear D. V was cut by 5 bases and J by 1 base, with 20 bases left in between. The CDR3 consists of 18 residues. The V gene's germline CDR1 is KGHDR and CDR2 SFDVKD.

This clone was seen only once. The CDR3 spells CASRPGQSHQPQHF. CDR3 DNA: TGTGCCAGCCGTCCAGGACAGAGTCATCAGCCCCAGCATTTT. The chain has TRBV6-5 and TRBJ1-5; D may be TRBD1 (6 bases). CDR1 is MNHEY, CDR2 SVGAGI, per germline. The CDR3 has 14 residues. The V gene lost 8 bases and the J gene lost 5 bases, with 16 bases spanning the gap.

The rearrangement uses TRBV9 and TRBJ2-2; no reliable D call. V was pared by 0 bases and J by 10 bases, with 7 bases between. Germline V gene sequence: CDR1 SGDLS, CDR2 YYNGEE. CDR3 size: 12 residues. The CDR3 bases are TGTGCCAGCAGCGTAGAGGGTGTGGAGCTGTTTTTT. Amino acid sequence: CASSVEGVELFF. The complete variable domain, with remaining parts taken from reference TRBV9 and TRBJ2-2, reads DSGVTQTPKHLITATGQRVTLRCSPRSGDLSVYWYQQSLDQGLQFLIQYYNGEERAKGNILERFSAQQFPDLHSELNLSSLELGDSALYFCASSVEGVELFFGEGSRLTVL.

The chain links TRBV5-1 to TRBJ2-3, with TRBD1 matching 8 bases. With V trimmed by 5 bases and J by 1 base, 3 bases remained unmatched. CDR1 is SGHRS and CDR2 is YFSETQ in the germline V gene. This CDR3 spans 14 amino acids. The CDR3 region has the DNA TGCGCCAGCAGTCCGGGACAGGGCACAGATACGCAGTATTTT. This gives the protein CASSPGQGTDTQYF.

The chain links TRBV28 to TRBJ1-3; weak D call: TRBD1 (5 bases). The CDR3 spans 16 residues. Germline lookup yields CDR1 MDHEN and CDR2 SYDVKM. Trimming pared 4 bases from V and 2 bases from J, leaving 15 bases between. Here the CDR3 DNA reads TGTGCCAGCAGTTCATGGACATTTAGGACTGGAAACACCATATATTTT. Its protein is CASSSWTFRTGNTIYF.

V is TRBV6-2 or TRBV6-3 and J is TRBJ2-1, with D perhaps matching TRBD2 (6 bases). The CDR3 contains 13 residues. Germline V gene lookup returns CDR1 MNHEY and CDR2 SVGEGT. Trimming removed 4 bases from V and 6 bases from J, with 10 bases in between. CDR3 sequence reads: CASSSALANEQFF. The CDR3 region has the DNA TGTGCCAGCAGTTCGGCACTAGCCAATGAGCAGTTCTTC.

This rearrangement joins TRBV9 to TRBJ2-6, with unresolved D. V was trimmed by 0 bases and J by 0 bases, leaving 13 bases between them. Germline V gene sequence: CDR1 SGDLS, CDR2 YYNGEE. The length of the CDR3 is 18 residues. The CDR3 region is CASSVDGVLSSGANVLTF. CDR3 coding DNA: TGTGCCAGCAGCGTAGATGGGGTCTTAAGCTCTGGGGCCAACGTCCTGACTTTC.

This rearrangement joins TRBV24-1 to TRBJ1-5, with 11 nucleotides matching TRBD1. Unmatched junction bases numbered 21, after V lost 5 bases and J lost 7 bases. Germline CDR1 KGHDR, CDR2 SFDVKD. This CDR3 is 20 amino acids long. Here the CDR3 reads CATSGRTGGLFGLGEQPQHF. The CDR3 coding sequence is TGTGCCACCAGTGGCCGGACAGGGGGCCTATTCGGGCTAGGAGAGCAGCCCCAGCATTTT.

The chain links TRBV9 to TRBJ2-7; maybe TRBD2 (5 bases). The germline CDR1 and CDR2 sequences are SGDLS and YYNGEE. Trimming took 0 bases from V and 3 from J, leaving 13 bases between them. CDR3 length: 15 residues. CDR3 sequence: CASSVASGSLYEQYF. The DNA for the CDR3 is TGTGCCAGCAGCGTAGCGTCGGGGTCGCTCTACGAGCAGTACTTC.

The gene calls are TRBV21-1 and TRBJ1-3; the table names TRBD1, a call not compared with the DNA. TRBV21-1 is shown as a pseudogene. This CDR3 has 20 amino acids. The CDR3 loop reads CASSNYPGQPPNGSGNTIYF. The CDR3 DNA is TGTGCCAGCAGCAACTACCCGGGACAGCCCCCGAACGGCTCTGGAAACACCATATATTTT.

The CDR3 DNA is TGTGCCAGCAGCTTGGGTATGGGGGACGGGAAGAACACTGAAGCTTTCTTT. Protein product: CASSLGMGDGKNTEAFF. The chain has TRBV5-5 and TRBJ1-1; weak D call: TRBD1 (5 bases). The germline V gene has CDR1 SGHKS and CDR2 YYEKEE (reference sequence). This CDR3 region has 17 residues. Trimming took off 0 bases at V and 1 base at J, with 16 bases between the two ends. The variable domain in full, completed from reference TRBV5-5 and TRBJ1-1, reads DAGVTQSPTHLIKTRGQQVTLRCSPISGHKSVSWYQQVLGQGPQFIFQYYEKEERGRGNFPDRFSARQFPNYSSELNVNALLLGDSALYLCASSLGMGDGKNTEAFFGQGTRLTVV.

The V call is TRBV6-1, the J call TRBJ2-2; D unclear. The CDR3 is 13 residues long. The germline V gene encodes CDR1 MNHNS and CDR2 SASEGT. V was shortened by 3 bases and J by 0 bases, with 2 bases between the two germline ends. The CDR3 spells CASSDANTGELFF. The CDR3, as DNA: TGTGCCAGCAGTGATGCGAACACCGGGGAGCTGTTTTTT.

The gene calls are TRBV24-1 and TRBJ2-3; D unresolved. V lost 3 bases to trimming and J lost 5 bases, with 5 bases between them. There are 12 residues in the CDR3. Germline V CDR1 and CDR2: KGHDR, SFDVKD. The CDR3 coding sequence is TGTGCCACCAGTGATCAGAGAGATACGCAGTATTTT. Its translation: CATSDQRDTQYF.